This T cell receptor (beta chain) was sequenced during a study of cytomegalovirus exposure and HLA in healthy donors. The overall study: Genetic ancestry analysis placed approximately 78% of the 398 donors that were genotyped in the Caucasian-associated cluster.

PCR employed 60 Vbeta and 13 Jbeta primers. Here immunoSEQ multiplex PCR was the method, and the copy in TCRdb shows in-frame clones only, minus some. The specimen's table records 130,000 to 150,000 clones. CDR3 length: 13 amino acids. V lost 4 bases and J 10 bases, leaving 11 bases between the germline ends. Germline CDR1 and CDR2: MRHNA and SNTAGT. This TCR came from a man in his forties in good health and CMV-seronegative. Material: PBMCs. The chain recombines TRBV6-4 with TRBJ1-6, with no clear D. The CDR3 DNA reads as TGTGCCAGCAGTGGGGGAGAACAGTCACCCCTCCACTTT. It specifies CASSGGEQSPLHF.